Below, one TCR beta chain is given with its context. The antigen is undetermined. This CDR3 spans 13 amino acids. V was shortened by 10 bases and J by 7 bases, with 17 bases between the two germline ends. Looked up from germline, CDR1 is ENHRY and CDR2 is SYGVKD. The TCR beta profiling, which covered VDJ combination and CDR3 sequence, was carried out using genomic DNA as the template. TCRdb re-analysed the reads in MiXCR, keeping a single row per CDR3 protein. The sample holds about 400,000 distinct CDR3 sequences, 55% to 70% seen once. The entry originates in a study of CD8+CD57+ T cells in acquired aplastic anemia. Study summary: DNA per sorted CD4+ or CD8+ sample ranged about 0.19 to 30 ug, averaging around 3.2 ug. Where healthy donors were concerned, CD4+ cells averaged approximately 10 million reads. Broader study findings: Over 25 CD8+ CDR3 sequences occurred in both the patients and the controls.

The rearrangement uses TRBV10-3 and TRBJ1-5; no reliable D call. What was sequenced was sorted CD4+, CD8+, or CD8+CD57+ T cells (not recorded which) from PBMCs. This clonotype was sampled from a human donor in good health, serving as a control. The CDR3 region has the DNA TGTGCCAGCACCGGCAACACGAACCAGCCCCAGCATTTT. Its protein is CASTGNTNQPQHF.